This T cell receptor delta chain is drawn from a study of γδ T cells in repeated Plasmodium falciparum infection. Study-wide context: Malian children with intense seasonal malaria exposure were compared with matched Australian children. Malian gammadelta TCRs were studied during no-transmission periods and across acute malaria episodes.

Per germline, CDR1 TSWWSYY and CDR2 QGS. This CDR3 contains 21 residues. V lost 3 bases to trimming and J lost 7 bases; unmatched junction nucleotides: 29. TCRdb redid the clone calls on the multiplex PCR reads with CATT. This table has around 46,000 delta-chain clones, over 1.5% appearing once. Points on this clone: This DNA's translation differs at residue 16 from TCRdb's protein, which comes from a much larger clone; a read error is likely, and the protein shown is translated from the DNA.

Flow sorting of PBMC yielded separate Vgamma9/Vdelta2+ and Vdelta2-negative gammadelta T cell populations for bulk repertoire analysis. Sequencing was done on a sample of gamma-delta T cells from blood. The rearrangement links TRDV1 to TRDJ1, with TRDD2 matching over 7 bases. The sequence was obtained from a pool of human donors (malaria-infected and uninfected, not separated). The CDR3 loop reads CALGEPRLFLGGYPRCTKLIF. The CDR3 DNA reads TGTGCTCTTGGGGAGCCCCGGCTCTTCCTAGGGGGCTATCCCAGATGTACTAAACTCATCTTT.